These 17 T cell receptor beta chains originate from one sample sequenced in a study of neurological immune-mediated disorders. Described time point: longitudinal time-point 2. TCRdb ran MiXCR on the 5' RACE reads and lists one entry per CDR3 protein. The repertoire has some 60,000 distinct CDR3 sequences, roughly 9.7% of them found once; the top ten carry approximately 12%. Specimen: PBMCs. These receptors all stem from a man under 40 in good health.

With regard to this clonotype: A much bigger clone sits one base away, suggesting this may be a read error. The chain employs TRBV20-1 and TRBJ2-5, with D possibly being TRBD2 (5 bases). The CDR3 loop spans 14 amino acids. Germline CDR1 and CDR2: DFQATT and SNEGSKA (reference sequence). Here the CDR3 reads CSAPRGRAGETRYF. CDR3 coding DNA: TGCAGTGCGCCCCGCGGACGGGCGGGTGAGACCCGGTACTTC.

The CDR3 DNA reads TGTGCCAGCAGCATACGACTCGGACAGGAAGAGACCCAGTACTTC. Amino acid sequence: CASSIRLGQEETQYF. This rearrangement joins TRBV3-1 to TRBJ2-5, with 7 bases aligning to TRBD1. Germline values: CDR1 LGHDT, CDR2 YNNKEL (reference sequence). The CDR3 is 15 amino acids. The junction had 9 bases not matched to a gene; V was cut back by 5 bases and J by 3 bases.

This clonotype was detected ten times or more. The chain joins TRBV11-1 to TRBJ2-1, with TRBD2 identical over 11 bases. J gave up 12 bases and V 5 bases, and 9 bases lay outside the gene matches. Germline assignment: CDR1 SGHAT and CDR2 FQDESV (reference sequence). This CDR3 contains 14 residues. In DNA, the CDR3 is TGTGCCAGCAGCCAAGAGGCGGGACTAGCGGTGCAGTTCTTC. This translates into CASSQEAGLAVQFF. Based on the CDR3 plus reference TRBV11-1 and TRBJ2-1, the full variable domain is EAEVAQSPRYKITEKSQAVAFWCDPISGHATLYWYRQILGQGPELLVQFQDESVVDDSQLPKDRFSAERLKGVDSTLKIQPAELGDSAMYLCASSQEAGLAVQFFGPGTRLTVL.

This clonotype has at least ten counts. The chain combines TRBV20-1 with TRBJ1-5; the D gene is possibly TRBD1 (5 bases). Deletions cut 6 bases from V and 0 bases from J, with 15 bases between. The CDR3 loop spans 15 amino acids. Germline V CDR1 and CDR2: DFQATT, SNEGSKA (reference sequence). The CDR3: CSAGGGAYSNQPQHF. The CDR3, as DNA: TGCAGTGCCGGGGGGGGTGCTTATAGCAATCAGCCCCAGCATTTT.

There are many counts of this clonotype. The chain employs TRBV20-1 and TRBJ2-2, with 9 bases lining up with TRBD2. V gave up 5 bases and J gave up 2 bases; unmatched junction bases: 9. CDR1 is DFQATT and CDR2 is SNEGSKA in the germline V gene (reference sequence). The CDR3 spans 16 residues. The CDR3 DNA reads TGCAGTGCTGGGGGGCTAGCGGGATCTAACACCGGGGAGCTGTTTTTT. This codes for CSAGGLAGSNTGELFF.

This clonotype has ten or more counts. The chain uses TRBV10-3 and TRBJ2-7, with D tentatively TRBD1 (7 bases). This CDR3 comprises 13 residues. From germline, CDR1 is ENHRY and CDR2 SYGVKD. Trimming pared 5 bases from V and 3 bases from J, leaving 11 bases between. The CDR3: CAISSRGVYEQYF. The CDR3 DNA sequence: TGTGCCATCAGTTCCAGGGGGGTCTACGAGCAGTACTTC.

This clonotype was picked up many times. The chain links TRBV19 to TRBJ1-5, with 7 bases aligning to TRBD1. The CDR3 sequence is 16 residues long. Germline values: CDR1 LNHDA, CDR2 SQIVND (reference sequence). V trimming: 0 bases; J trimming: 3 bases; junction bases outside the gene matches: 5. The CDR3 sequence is CASSIDRGTVNQPQHF. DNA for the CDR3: TGTGCCAGTAGTATAGATCGTGGGACAGTCAATCAGCCCCAGCATTTT. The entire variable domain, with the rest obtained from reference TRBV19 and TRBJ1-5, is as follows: DGGITQSPKYLFRKEGQNVTLSCEQNLNHDAMYWYRQDPGQGLRLIYYSQIVNDFQKGDIAEGYSVSREKKESFPLTVTSAQKNPTAFYLCASSIDRGTVNQPQHFGDGTRLSIL.

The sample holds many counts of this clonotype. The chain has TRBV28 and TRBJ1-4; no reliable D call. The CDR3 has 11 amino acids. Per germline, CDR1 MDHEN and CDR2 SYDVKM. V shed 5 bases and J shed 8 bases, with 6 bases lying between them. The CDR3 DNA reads TGTGCCAGCAGTCAAGTCGAAAAACTGTTTTTT. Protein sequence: CASSQVEKLFF. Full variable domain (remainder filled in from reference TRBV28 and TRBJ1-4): DVKVTQSSRYLVKRTGEKVFLECVQDMDHENMFWYRQDPGLGLRLIYFSYDVKMKEKGDIPEGYSVSREKKERFSLILESASTNQTSMYLCASSQVEKLFFGSGTQLSVL.

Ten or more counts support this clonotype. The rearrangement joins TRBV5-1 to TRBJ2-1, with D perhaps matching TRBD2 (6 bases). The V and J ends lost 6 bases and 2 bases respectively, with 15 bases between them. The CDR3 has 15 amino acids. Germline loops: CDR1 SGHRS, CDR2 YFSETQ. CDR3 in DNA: TGCGCCAGCACCCTTAGCGGAGGGGCCTACAATGAGCAGTTCTTC. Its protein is CASTLSGGAYNEQFF.

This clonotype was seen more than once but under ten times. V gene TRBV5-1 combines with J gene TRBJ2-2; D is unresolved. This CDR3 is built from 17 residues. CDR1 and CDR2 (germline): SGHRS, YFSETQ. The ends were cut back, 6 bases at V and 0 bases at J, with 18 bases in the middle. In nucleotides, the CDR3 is TGCGCCAGCATGGCCCCAGGTGGCACCGCGAACACCGGGGAGCTGTTTTTT. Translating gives CASMAPGGTANTGELFF.

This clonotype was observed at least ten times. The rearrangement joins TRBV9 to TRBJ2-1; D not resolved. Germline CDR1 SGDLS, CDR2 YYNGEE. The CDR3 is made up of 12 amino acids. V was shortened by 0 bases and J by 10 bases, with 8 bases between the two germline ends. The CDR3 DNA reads TGTGCCAGCAGCGTAGCTTGGGGAGAGCAGTTCTTC. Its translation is CASSVAWGEQFF.

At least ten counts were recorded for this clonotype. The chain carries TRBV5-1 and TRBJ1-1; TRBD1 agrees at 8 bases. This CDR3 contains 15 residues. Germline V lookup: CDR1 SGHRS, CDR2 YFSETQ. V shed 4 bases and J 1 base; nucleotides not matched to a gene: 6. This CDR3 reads CASSKGTGGNTEAFF. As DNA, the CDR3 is TGCGCCAGCAGCAAAGGGACAGGTGGGAACACTGAAGCTTTCTTT.

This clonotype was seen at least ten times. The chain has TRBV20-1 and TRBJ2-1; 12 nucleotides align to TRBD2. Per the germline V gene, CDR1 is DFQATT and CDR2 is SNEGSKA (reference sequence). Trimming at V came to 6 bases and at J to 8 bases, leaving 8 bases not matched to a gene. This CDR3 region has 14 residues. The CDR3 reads CSAPTSGRIYEQFF. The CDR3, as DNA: TGCAGTGCCCCGACTAGCGGGAGAATCTATGAGCAGTTCTTC.

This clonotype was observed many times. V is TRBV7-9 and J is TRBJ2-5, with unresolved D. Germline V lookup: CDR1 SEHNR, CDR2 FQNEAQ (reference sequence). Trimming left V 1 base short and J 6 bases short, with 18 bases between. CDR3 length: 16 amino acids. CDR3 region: CASSLEAEGSGKTQYF. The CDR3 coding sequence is TGTGCCAGCAGCTTAGAGGCCGAAGGGTCCGGAAAGACCCAGTACTTC. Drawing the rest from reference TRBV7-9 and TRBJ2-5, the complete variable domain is DTGVSQNPRHKITKRGQNVTFRCDPISEHNRLYWYRQTLGQGPEFLTYFQNEAQLEKSRLLSDRFSAERPKGSFSTLEIQRTEQGDSAMYLCASSLEAEGSGKTQYFGPGTRLLVL.

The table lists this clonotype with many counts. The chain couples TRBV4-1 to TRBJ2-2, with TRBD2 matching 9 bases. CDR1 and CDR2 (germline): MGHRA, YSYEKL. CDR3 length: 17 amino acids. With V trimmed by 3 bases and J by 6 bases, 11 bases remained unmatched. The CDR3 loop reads CASSHVSGSGSAGELFF. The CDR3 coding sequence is TGCGCCAGCAGCCATGTGTCAGGTAGCGGGAGTGCCGGGGAGCTGTTTTTT.

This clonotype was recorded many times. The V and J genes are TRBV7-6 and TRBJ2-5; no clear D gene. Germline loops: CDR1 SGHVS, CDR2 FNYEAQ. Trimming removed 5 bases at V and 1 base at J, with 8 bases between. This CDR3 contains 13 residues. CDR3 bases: TGTGCCAGCAGCAAACAACGCCAAGAGACCCAGTACTTC. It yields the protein CASSKQRQETQYF.

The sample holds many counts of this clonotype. CDR3 amino acids: CASSPTPTGGEPQHF. CDR3 sequence (DNA): TGTGCCAGCAGTCCAACGCCGACAGGTGGTGAACCCCAGCATTTT. The genes are TRBV28 and TRBJ1-5; the D gene is possibly TRBD1 (6 bases). Germline CDR1 MDHEN, CDR2 SYDVKM. This CDR3 is built from 15 residues. With 5 bases removed from V and 10 bases from J, the gap between germline ends came to 21 bases.